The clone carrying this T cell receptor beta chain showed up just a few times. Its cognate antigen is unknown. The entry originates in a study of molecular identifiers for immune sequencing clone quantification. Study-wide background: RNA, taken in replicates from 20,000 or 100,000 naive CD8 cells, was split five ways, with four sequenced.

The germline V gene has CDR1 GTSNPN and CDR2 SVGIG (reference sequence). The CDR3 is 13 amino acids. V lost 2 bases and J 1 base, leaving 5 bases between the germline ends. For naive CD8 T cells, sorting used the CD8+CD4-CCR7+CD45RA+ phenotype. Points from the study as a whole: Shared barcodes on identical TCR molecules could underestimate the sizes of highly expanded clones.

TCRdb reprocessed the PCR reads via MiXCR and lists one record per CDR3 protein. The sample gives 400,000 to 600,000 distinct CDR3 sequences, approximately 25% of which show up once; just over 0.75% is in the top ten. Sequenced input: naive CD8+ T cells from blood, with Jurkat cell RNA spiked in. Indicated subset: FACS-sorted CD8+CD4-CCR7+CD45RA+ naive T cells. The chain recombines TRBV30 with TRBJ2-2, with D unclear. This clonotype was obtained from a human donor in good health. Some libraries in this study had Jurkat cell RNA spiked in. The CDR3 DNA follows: TGTGCCTGGAGTATAGAGAACACCGGGGAGCTGTTTTTT. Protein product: CAWSIENTGELFF.